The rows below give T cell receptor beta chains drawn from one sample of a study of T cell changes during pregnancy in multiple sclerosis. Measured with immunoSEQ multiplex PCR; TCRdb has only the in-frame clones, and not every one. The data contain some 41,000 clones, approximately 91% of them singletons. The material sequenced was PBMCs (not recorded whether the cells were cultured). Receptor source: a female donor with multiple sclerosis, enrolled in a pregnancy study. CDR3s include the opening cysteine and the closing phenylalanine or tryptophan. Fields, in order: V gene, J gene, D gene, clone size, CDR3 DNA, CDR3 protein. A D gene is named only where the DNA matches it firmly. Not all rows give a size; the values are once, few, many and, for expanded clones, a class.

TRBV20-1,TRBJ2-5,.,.,TGCAGTGCTAGGCCAATTGAGACCCAGTACTTC,CSARPIETQYF
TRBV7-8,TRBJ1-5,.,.,TGTGCCAGCAGCTTTCCCGCAGGGCGTCAGCCCCAGCATTTT,CASSFPAGRQPQHF
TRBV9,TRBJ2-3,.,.,TGTGCCAGCAGCGCCCTGGAGTTAGCAGATACGCAGTATTTT,CASSALELADTQYF
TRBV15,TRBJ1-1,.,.,TGTGCCACCAGCAGAGATCACGGCGCTGAAGCTTTCTTT,CATSRDHGAEAFF
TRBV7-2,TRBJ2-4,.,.,TGTGCCAGCAGCTTAGTGCAGGCGAAAAACATTCAGTACTTC,CASSLVQAKNIQYF
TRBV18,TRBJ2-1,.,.,TGTGCCAGCTCACCAGAGCCGAGCCCTGAGCAGTTCTTC,CASSPEPSPEQFF
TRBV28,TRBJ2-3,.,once,TGTGCCAGCAGTTCCCGCCTCCGGTGGGACGGTATCACAGATACGCAGTATTTT,CASSSRLRWDGITDTQYF
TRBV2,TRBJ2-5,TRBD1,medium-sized,TGTGCCAGCAGCCTTGGACAGGGCGTGGAGACCCAGTACTTC,CASSLGQGVETQYF
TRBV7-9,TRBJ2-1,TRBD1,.,TGTGCCAGCAGCCCCCCGACAGGGTTCACTACCTACAATGAGCAGTTCTTC,CASSPPTGFTTYNEQFF
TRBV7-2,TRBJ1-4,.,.,TGTGCCAGCAGTCGGGGCTCAACTAATGAAAAACTGTTTTTT,CASSRGSTNEKLFF
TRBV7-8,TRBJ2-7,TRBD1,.,TGTGCCAGCAGCCCTACGGGGATAAGACAGGGGACGTCCTACGAGCAGTACTTC,CASSPTGIRQGTSYEQYF
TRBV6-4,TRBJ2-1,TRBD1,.,TGTGCCAGCAGTCCGGGACAGGGTGGTTACAATGAGCAGTTCTTC,CASSPGQGGYNEQFF
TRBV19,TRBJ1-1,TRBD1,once,TGTGCCAGTAGTATGCAGGGGGCGCCCACTGAAGCTTTCTTT,CASSMQGAPTEAFF
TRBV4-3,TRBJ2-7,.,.,TGCGCCAGCAGCCAAGATGTGGGCTACGAGCAGTACTTC,CASSQDVGYEQYF
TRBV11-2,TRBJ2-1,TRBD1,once,TGTGCCAGCAGCTGGAACGCATGGGACAGGCGATACAATGAGCAGTTCTTC,CASSWNAWDRRYNEQFF
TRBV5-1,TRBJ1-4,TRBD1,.,TGCGCCAGCAGCTTAAACGGACAGGGGGAAGCGACTAATGAAAAACTGTTTTTT,CASSLNGQGEATNEKLFF
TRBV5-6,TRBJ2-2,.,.,TGTGCCAGCAGCTTGGTTGGGTACGTCGCGAACACCGGGGAGCTGTTTTTT,CASSLVGYVANTGELFF
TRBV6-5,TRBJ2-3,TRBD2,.,TGTGCCAGCAGTTACATCCTAGCGGGTGGGACAGATACGCAGTATTTT,CASSYILAGGTDTQYF
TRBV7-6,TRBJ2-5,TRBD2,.,TGTGCCAGCAGCTTAGCTGGGCCGGGAGGGGGGGAGCCCCAAGAGACCCAGTACTTC,CASSLAGPGGGEPQETQYF
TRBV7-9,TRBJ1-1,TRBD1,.,TGTGCCAGCAGCTCGGGACAGACCTCCCTGAACACTGAAGCTTTCTTT,CASSSGQTSLNTEAFF
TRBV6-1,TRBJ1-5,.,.,TGTGCCAGCAGTGTGGGAGTCCCCTGGGATCAGCCCCAGCATTTT,CASSVGVPWDQPQHF
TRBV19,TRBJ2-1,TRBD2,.,TGTGCCAGTAGTATCGCGGTAGCGGGAGTGTCCTACAATGAGCAGTTCTTC,CASSIAVAGVSYNEQFF
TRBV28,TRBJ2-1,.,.,TGTGCCAGCAGTCCCATCGTTGGCATCAATGAGCAGTTCTTC,CASSPIVGINEQFF
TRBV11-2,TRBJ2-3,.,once,TGTGCCAGCAGCTCGACTAGTTTGGGCGCAGATACGCAGTATTTT,CASSSTSLGADTQYF
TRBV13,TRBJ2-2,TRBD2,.,TGTGCCAGCAGCCCCCGGGGGACTAGCGGGAACACCGGGGAGCTGTTTTTT,CASSPRGTSGNTGELFF
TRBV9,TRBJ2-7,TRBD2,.,TGTGCCAGCAGCCCAGGGACTAGCCAGAACGAGCAGTACTTC,CASSPGTSQNEQYF
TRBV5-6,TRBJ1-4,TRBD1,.,TGTGCCAGCAGCTTGACGACAGGGGGAGATGAAAAACTGTTTTTT,CASSLTTGGDEKLFF
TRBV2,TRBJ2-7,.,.,TGTGCCACCCTTTGGGATGGAGGCAACTACGAGCAGTACTTC,CATLWDGGNYEQYF
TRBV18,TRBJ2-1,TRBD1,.,TGTGCCAGCTCACTCCCGCCCGACAGGGGGGCTGAGCAGTTCTTC,CASSLPPDRGAEQFF
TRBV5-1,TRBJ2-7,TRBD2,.,TGCGCCAGCAGCTTTAGACTAGCGGGAACCTACGAGCAGTACTTC,CASSFRLAGTYEQYF
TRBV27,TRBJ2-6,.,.,TGTGCCAGCACCAACCAGGGTCCTGGGGCCAACGTCCTGACTTTC,CASTNQGPGANVLTF
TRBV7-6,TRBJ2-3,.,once,TGTGCCAGCAGCTTAGGCGTGGCCCCAGATACGCAGTATTTT,CASSLGVAPDTQYF
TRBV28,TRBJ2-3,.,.,TGTGCCAGCATCGGGGTTGAAGCGGCCCCCCGGCAGTATTTT,CASIGVEAAPRQYF
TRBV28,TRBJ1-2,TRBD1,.,TGTGCCAGCAGCCACGGGCAGGGGGGATCACGGGGCTACACCTTC,CASSHGQGGSRGYTF
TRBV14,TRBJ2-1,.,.,TGTGCCAGCACCCAAGGGGGGTGCTCCTACAATGAGCAGTTCTTC,CASTQGGCSYNEQFF
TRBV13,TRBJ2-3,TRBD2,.,TGTGCCAGCAGCTGGGGACTAGCGGAGGGGGCAGATACGCAGTATTTT,CASSWGLAEGADTQYF
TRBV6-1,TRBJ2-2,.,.,TGTGCCAGCAGTCGGGATTTCCCCGGGGAGCTGTTTTTT,CASSRDFPGELFF
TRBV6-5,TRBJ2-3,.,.,TGTGCCAGCAGTTTCAGGGGGGCAGATACGCAGTATTTT,CASSFRGADTQYF
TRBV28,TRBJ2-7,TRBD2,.,TGTGCCAGCAGTTCTCCTTACTGGACTAGCGGGATTGGCTACGAGCAGTACTTC,CASSSPYWTSGIGYEQYF
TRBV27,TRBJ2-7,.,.,TGTGCCAGCAGTTTATCCCCCCCCAGAGTCAGCTCCTACGAGCAGTACTTC,CASSLSPPRVSSYEQYF
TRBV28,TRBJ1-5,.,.,TGTGCCACCCGGTGGGGCAGGTGGGCTCCTCAGCCCCAGCATTTT,CATRWGRWAPQPQHF
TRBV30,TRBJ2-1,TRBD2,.,TGTGCCTGGAGTGTACTCTGGACTAGCGGGATTGCCAATGAGCAGTTCTTC,CAWSVLWTSGIANEQFF
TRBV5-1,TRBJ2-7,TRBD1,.,TGCGCCAGCAGCTTGGGGGACAGTAGCACCTACGAGCAGTACTTC,CASSLGDSSTYEQYF
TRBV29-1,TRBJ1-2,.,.,TGCAGCGCGACCGCTAACTATGGCTACACCTTC,CSATANYGYTF
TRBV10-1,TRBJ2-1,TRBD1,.,TGCGCCAGCAGTGAGTCCCCTCAGGGGGCAGCATACAATGAGCAGTTCTTC,CASSESPQGAAYNEQFF